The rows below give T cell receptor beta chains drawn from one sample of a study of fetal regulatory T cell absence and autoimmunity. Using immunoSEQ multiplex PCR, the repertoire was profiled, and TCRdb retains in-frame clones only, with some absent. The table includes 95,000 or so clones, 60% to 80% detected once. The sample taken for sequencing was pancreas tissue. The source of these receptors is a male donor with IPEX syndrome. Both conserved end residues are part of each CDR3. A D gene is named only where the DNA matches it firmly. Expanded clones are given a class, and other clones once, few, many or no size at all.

cdr3_aa: CASSSRTGSLTDTQYF; cdr3_nt: TGTGCCAGCAGCTCCCGGACCGGCAGCCTCACAGATACGCAGTATTTT; clone_size: -; cdr3_length: 16; j_call: TRBJ2-3; v_call: TRBV11-3; d_call: -
cdr3_aa: CTSSQGNPGQYF; cdr3_nt: TGCACCAGCAGCCAAGGAAACCCCGGGCAGTACTTC; clone_size: -; cdr3_length: 12; j_call: TRBJ2-7; v_call: TRBV1; d_call: -
cdr3_aa: CASSAGWGTYGYTF; cdr3_nt: TGTGCCAGCAGCGCAGGGTGGGGAACTTATGGCTACACCTTC; clone_size: many; cdr3_length: 14; j_call: TRBJ1-2; v_call: TRBV7-9; d_call: -
cdr3_aa: CASSLGHTSGAYEQYF; cdr3_nt: TGTGCCAGCAGCTTGGGGCATACTAGCGGGGCGTACGAGCAGTACTTC; clone_size: -; cdr3_length: 16; j_call: TRBJ2-7; v_call: TRBV5-6; d_call: TRBD2
cdr3_aa: CASSSGPAVSYEQYF; cdr3_nt: TGTGCCAGCAGCTCCGGACCGGCGGTCTCCTACGAGCAGTACTTC; clone_size: -; cdr3_length: 15; j_call: TRBJ2-7; v_call: TRBV13; d_call: -
cdr3_aa: CASTGLAGAYEQYF; cdr3_nt: TGTGCCAGCACCGGACTAGCGGGAGCTTACGAGCAGTACTTC; clone_size: -; cdr3_length: 14; j_call: TRBJ2-7; v_call: TRBV6-6; d_call: TRBD2
cdr3_aa: CASSYPGTGELFF; cdr3_nt: TGTGCCAGCAGTTACCCCGGGACCGGGGAGCTGTTTTTT; clone_size: -; cdr3_length: 13; j_call: TRBJ2-2; v_call: TRBV6-6; d_call: -
cdr3_aa: CASSGDSWGYEQYF; cdr3_nt: TGTGCCAGCAGCGGGGACTCCTGGGGGTACGAGCAGTACTTC; clone_size: few; cdr3_length: 14; j_call: TRBJ2-7; v_call: TRBV9; d_call: -
cdr3_aa: CASSQGTSGSTDTQYF; cdr3_nt: TGTGCCAGCAGCCAAGGGACTAGCGGGAGCACAGATACGCAGTATTTT; clone_size: many; cdr3_length: 16; j_call: TRBJ2-3; v_call: TRBV4-2; d_call: TRBD2
cdr3_aa: CASSRDRGDGYTF; cdr3_nt: TGTGCCAGCAGCCGGGACAGGGGCGATGGCTACACCTTC; clone_size: -; cdr3_length: 13; j_call: TRBJ1-2; v_call: TRBV6-5; d_call: TRBD1
cdr3_aa: CASSPLGGDYGYTF; cdr3_nt: TGCGCCAGCAGCCCTCTAGGGGGCGACTATGGCTACACCTTC; clone_size: -; cdr3_length: 14; j_call: TRBJ1-2; v_call: TRBV5-1; d_call: TRBD1
cdr3_aa: CASSEIIWAFF; cdr3_nt: TGCGCCAGCAGTGAGATTATTTGGGCTTTCTTT; clone_size: -; cdr3_length: 11; j_call: TRBJ1-1; v_call: TRBV10-1; d_call: -
cdr3_aa: CASRDTNYGYTF; cdr3_nt: TGTGCCAGCAGGGACACTAACTATGGCTACACCTTC; clone_size: few; cdr3_length: 12; j_call: TRBJ1-2; v_call: TRBV6-1; d_call: -
cdr3_aa: CASSLVGRNGYTF; cdr3_nt: TGTGCCAGCAGCTTAGTCGGGCGTAATGGCTACACCTTC; clone_size: -; cdr3_length: 13; j_call: TRBJ1-2; v_call: TRBV5-3; d_call: -
cdr3_aa: CASSLESGYEQYF; cdr3_nt: TGCGCCAGCAGCTTGGAATCGGGGTACGAGCAGTACTTC; clone_size: few; cdr3_length: 13; j_call: TRBJ2-7; v_call: TRBV5-1; d_call: -
cdr3_aa: CASSAYRGQAEKLFF; cdr3_nt: TGTGCCAGCAGTGCCTACAGGGGGCAAGCTGAAAAACTGTTTTTT; clone_size: -; cdr3_length: 15; j_call: TRBJ1-4; v_call: TRBV27; d_call: TRBD1
cdr3_aa: CASSLYEDRGYGYTF; cdr3_nt: TGTGCCAGCAGCTTATATGAGGACAGGGGCTATGGCTACACCTTC; clone_size: -; cdr3_length: 15; j_call: TRBJ1-2; v_call: TRBV7-9; d_call: TRBD1
cdr3_aa: CANGDRSEQYF; cdr3_nt: TGTGCCAATGGGGACAGATCCGAGCAGTACTTC; clone_size: -; cdr3_length: 11; j_call: TRBJ2-7; v_call: TRBV7-9; d_call: TRBD1
cdr3_aa: CASSTGGGEQYF; cdr3_nt: TGTGCCAGCAGCACCGGGGGGGGCGAGCAGTACTTC; clone_size: -; cdr3_length: 12; j_call: TRBJ2-7; v_call: TRBV6-6; d_call: TRBD2
cdr3_aa: CASSLSPGTPDNQPQHF; cdr3_nt: TGTGCCAGCAGCTTGTCGCCGGGGACCCCCGACAATCAGCCCCAGCATTTT; clone_size: -; cdr3_length: 17; j_call: TRBJ1-5; v_call: TRBV5-6; d_call: -
cdr3_aa: CASSIWGLGQPQHF; cdr3_nt: TGTGCCAGTAGTATTTGGGGGCTCGGGCAGCCCCAGCATTTT; clone_size: once; cdr3_length: 14; j_call: TRBJ1-5; v_call: TRBV19; d_call: -
cdr3_aa: CASTRESPYEQYF; cdr3_nt: TGTGCCAGCACCCGGGAGTCCCCTTACGAGCAGTACTTC; clone_size: -; cdr3_length: 13; j_call: TRBJ2-7; v_call: TRBV6-5; d_call: -
cdr3_aa: CASSPAGSNTEAFF; cdr3_nt: TGTGCCAGCAGCCCAGCGGGCTCGAACACTGAAGCTTTCTTT; clone_size: few; cdr3_length: 14; j_call: TRBJ1-1; v_call: TRBV7-9; d_call: -
cdr3_aa: CASSFSSGGAKDTQYF; cdr3_nt: TGTGCCAGCAGCTTCTCTAGCGGGGGGGCCAAAGATACGCAGTATTTT; clone_size: -; cdr3_length: 16; j_call: TRBJ2-3; v_call: TRBV7-2; d_call: TRBD2
cdr3_aa: CASSLVETQYF; cdr3_nt: TGTGCCAGCAGCTTAGTAGAGACCCAGTACTTC; clone_size: -; cdr3_length: 11; j_call: TRBJ2-5; v_call: TRBV7-6; d_call: -
cdr3_aa: CASSLWGLAGAYNEQFF; cdr3_nt: TGTGCCAGCAGTTTATGGGGACTAGCGGGAGCCTACAATGAGCAGTTCTTC; clone_size: -; cdr3_length: 17; j_call: TRBJ2-1; v_call: TRBV27; d_call: TRBD2
cdr3_aa: CASSEAGGIHYGYTF; cdr3_nt: TGTGCCAGCAGTGAAGCGGGAGGGATTCACTATGGCTACACCTTC; clone_size: -; cdr3_length: 15; j_call: TRBJ1-2; v_call: TRBV6-1; d_call: -
cdr3_aa: CAWGTDYGYTF; cdr3_nt: TGTGCCTGGGGGACAGACTATGGCTACACCTTC; clone_size: -; cdr3_length: 11; j_call: TRBJ1-2; v_call: TRBV30; d_call: TRBD1
cdr3_aa: CASTSLVLAPNTGELFF; cdr3_nt: TGTGCCAGCACCTCCTTGGTGTTAGCCCCGAACACCGGGGAGCTGTTTTTT; clone_size: -; cdr3_length: 17; j_call: TRBJ2-2; v_call: TRBV2; d_call: -
cdr3_aa: CASSLDRWGHEQYF; cdr3_nt: TGTGCCAGCAGCTTAGATCGGTGGGGCCACGAGCAGTACTTC; clone_size: -; cdr3_length: 14; j_call: TRBJ2-7; v_call: TRBV11-2; d_call: -